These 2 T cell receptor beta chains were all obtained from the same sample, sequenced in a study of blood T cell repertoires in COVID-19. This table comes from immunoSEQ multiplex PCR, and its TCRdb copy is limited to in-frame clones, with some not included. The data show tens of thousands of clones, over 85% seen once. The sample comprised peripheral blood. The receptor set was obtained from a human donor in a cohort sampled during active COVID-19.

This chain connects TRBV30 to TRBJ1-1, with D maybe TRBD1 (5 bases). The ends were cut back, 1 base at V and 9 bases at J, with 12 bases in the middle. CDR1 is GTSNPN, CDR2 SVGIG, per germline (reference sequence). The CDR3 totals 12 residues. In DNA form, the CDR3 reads TGTGCCTGGAGTGAGGGCGACAGAAAAGCTTTCTTT. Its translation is CAWSEGDRKAFF.

This chain's CDR3 is CASSLGGTGENEQYF. CDR3 bases: TGTGCCAGCAGCCTAGGAGGGACAGGGGAGAACGAGCAGTACTTC. The chain is built from TRBV5-4 and TRBJ2-7; 10 positions agree with TRBD1. This CDR3 comprises 15 residues. Trimming at V came to 4 bases and at J to 5 bases, leaving 9 bases not matched to a gene. Germline lookup yields CDR1 SGHNT and CDR2 YYREEE (reference sequence).